This TCR beta chain appears in the sequencing data of a study of tumor and adjacent non-tumor tissue in lung cancer. Study as a whole: Patients comprised roughly 12 adenocarcinoma, a couple of squamous cell carcinoma and 1 small cell lung cancer. Patients were aged roughly 30 to 76, 10 men and about 5 women, stage I to III.

Notes on the study in general: Compared with tumor, normal lung showed significantly lower TCR diversity. Top 100 clones took a larger repertoire share in normal lung.

RNA was extracted from bulk tissue without any cell sorting. The normal lung tissue was taken more than 3 cm from the tumor edge. A modified ARM-PCR protocol with three rounds of nested PCR amplified TCRbeta. One entry per CDR3 protein, called by TCRdb with MiXCR from the multiplex PCR reads. Here the sample spans 70,000 to 90,000 distinct CDR3 sequences, approximately 71% being singletons. Per the germline V gene, CDR1 is DFQATT and CDR2 is SNEGSKA (reference sequence). The CDR3 covers 8 residues. With respect to this clonotype: Its antigen is not identified. Given a much more abundant clone one base away, this may be a read error.

The rearrangement joins TRBV20-1 to TRBJ2-1; D uncertain. Material for sequencing was distant non-tumor lung tissue. This receptor was taken from a woman aged 45-60 years with non-small cell lung cancer. The CDR3 region has the DNA TGCAGTGCTATTGAGAAGTTCTTC. Translating it yields CSAIEKFF.